This T cell receptor beta chain was sequenced in a study of cytomegalovirus exposure and HLA in healthy donors. General study findings and limits: In a later analysis, V- and J-gene trimming of beta chains associated with a DCLRE1C missense variant, replicated independently. Productive status was seen about 87% or about 30% of the time for most TCR beta V segments in an earlier analysis.

This PCR relied on a set of 60 Vbeta primers and 13 Jbeta primers. Here immunoSEQ multiplex PCR was the method, and the copy in TCRdb shows in-frame clones only, minus some. The sample comprises tens of thousands of clones, roughly 72% of which are singletons, and less than 25% rests with the top ten. The table lists this clone with a few counts. As yet, its antigen is unknown. V shed 6 bases, J shed 3 bases, and the junction held 8 bases outside the gene matches. The CDR3 covers 15 residues. Germline CDR1 reads MNHNS; CDR2 reads SASEGT. The chain joins TRBV6-1 to TRBJ1-1, with 9 bases lining up with TRBD1. Sequenced input: PBMCs. The sequence came from a woman aged 45-60 years in good health and CMV-seropositive. The DNA for the CDR3 is TGTGCCAGCAGGGCTACAGGGGGCTATGACACTGAAGCTTTCTTT. It codes for CASRATGGYDTEAFF.